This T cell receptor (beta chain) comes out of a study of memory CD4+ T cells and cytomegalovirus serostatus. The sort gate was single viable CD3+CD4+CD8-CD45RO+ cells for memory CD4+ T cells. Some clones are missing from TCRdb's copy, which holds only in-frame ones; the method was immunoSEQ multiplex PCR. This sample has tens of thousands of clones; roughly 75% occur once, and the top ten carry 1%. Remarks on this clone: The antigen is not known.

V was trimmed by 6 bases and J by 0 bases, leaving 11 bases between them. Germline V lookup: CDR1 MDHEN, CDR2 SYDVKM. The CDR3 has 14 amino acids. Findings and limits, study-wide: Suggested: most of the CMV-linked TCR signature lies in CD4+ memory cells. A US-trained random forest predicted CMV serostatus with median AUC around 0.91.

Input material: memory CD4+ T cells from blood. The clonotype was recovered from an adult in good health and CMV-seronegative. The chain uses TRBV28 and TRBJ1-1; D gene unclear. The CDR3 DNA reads TGTGCCAGCAGCACAAGGACCATGAACACTGAAGCTTTCTTT. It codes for CASSTRTMNTEAFF. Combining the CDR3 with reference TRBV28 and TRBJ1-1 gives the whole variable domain DVKVTQSSRYLVKRTGEKVFLECVQDMDHENMFWYRQDPGLGLRLIYFSYDVKMKEKGDIPEGYSVSREKKERFSLILESASTNQTSMYLCASSTRTMNTEAFFGQGTRLTVV.